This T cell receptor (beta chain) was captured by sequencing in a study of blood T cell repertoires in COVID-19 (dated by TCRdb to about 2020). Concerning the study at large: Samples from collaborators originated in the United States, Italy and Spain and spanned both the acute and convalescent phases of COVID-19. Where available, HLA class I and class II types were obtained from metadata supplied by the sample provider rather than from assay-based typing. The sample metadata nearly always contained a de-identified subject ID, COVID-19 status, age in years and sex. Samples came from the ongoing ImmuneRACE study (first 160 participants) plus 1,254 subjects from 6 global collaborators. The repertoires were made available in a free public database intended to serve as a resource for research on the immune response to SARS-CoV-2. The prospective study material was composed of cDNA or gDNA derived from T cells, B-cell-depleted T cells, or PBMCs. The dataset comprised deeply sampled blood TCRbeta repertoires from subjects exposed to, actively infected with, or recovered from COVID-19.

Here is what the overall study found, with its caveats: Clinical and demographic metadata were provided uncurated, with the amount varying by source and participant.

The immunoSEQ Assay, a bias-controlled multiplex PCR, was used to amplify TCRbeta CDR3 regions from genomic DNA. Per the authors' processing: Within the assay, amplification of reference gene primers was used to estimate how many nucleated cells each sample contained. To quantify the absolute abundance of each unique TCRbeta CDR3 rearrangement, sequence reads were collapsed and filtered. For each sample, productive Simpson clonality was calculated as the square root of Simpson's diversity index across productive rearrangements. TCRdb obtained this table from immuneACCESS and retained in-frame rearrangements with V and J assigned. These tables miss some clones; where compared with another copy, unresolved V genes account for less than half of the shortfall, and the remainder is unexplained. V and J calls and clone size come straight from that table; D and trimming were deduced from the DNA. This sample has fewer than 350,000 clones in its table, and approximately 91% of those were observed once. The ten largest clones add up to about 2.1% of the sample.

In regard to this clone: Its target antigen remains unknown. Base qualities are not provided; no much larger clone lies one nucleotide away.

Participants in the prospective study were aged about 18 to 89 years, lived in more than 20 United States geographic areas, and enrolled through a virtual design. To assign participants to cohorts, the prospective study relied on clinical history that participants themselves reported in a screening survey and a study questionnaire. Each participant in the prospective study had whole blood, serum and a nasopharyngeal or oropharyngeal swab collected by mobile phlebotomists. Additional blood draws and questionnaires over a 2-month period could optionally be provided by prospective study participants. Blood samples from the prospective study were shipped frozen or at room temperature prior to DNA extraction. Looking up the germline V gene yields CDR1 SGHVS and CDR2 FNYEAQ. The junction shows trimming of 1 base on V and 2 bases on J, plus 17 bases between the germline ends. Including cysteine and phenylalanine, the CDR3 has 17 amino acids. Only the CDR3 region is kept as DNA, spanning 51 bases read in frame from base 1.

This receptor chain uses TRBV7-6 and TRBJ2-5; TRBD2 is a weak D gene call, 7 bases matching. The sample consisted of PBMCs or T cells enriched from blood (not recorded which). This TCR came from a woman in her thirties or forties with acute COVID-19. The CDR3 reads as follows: CASSLDRAGESQETQYF. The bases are TGTGCCAGCAGCTTAGACAGGGCGGGGGAGTCGCAAGAGACCCAGTACTTC.